The next 19 T cell receptor beta chains were all read from a single sample in a study of CD8+CD57+ T cells in acquired aplastic anemia. It was patients with CD8+CD57+ cell expansion by flow cytometry who were chosen for sequencing. Investigators profiled TCR beta VDJ and CDR3 from genomic DNA template. TCRdb reprocessed the reads with MiXCR, giving one entry per CDR3 protein. The data show about 190,000 distinct CDR3 sequences, 40% to 55% seen once. Sequenced sample: sorted CD4+, CD8+, or CD8+CD57+ T cells (not recorded which) from PBMCs. The receptor source for this set is a human donor with aplastic anemia.

Ten or more counts support this clonotype. The V gene is TRBV12-3 or TRBV12-4, the J gene TRBJ2-3; D not resolved. The V end was cut by 0 bases, the J end by 5 bases, with 9 bases between. The CDR3 runs to 14 residues. CDR3 amino acids: CASSLAPAIDTQYF. The CDR3 nucleotides are TGTGCCAGCAGTTTAGCGCCGGCGATAGATACGCAGTATTTT.

The CDR3 sequence: CASRGAGTGSYEQYF. In nucleotides, the CDR3 is TGTGCCAGCAGGGGAGCCGGGACAGGGTCTTACGAGCAGTACTTC. This sequence joins TRBV12-3 or TRBV12-4 and TRBJ2-7; 9 bases align to TRBD1. The CDR3 contains 15 residues. V shed 6 bases and J 4 bases; nucleotides not matched to a gene: 10.

This clonotype was counted between two and nine times. V usage is TRBV15 and J usage is TRBJ1-1, with unresolved D. Germline V gene sequence: CDR1 LNHNV, CDR2 YYDKDF (reference sequence). The V gene lost 2 bases and the J gene lost 2 bases, with 6 bases spanning the gap. The CDR3 runs to 13 residues. The CDR3 DNA is TGTGCCACCAGCAGACAGCTAAACACTGAAGCTTTCTTT. Translating gives CATSRQLNTEAFF.

This clonotype has at least ten counts. The chain has TRBV20-1 and TRBJ1-3; D perhaps matches TRBD1 (6 bases). The CDR3 runs 16 residues. In germline, CDR1 is DFQATT, CDR2 SNEGSKA (reference sequence). Trimming removed 3 bases from V and 0 bases from J, with 15 bases in between. The chain's CDR3 is CSARSLGQPSGNTIYF. Written as DNA, the CDR3 is TGCAGTGCTAGGTCCCTTGGACAGCCCTCTGGAAACACCATATATTTT.

The chain is built from TRBV14 and TRBJ1-2, with 9 bases aligning to TRBD1. The CDR3 covers 15 residues. The junction had 12 bases not matched to a gene; V was cut back by 5 bases and J by 8 bases. The germline gives CDR1 SGHDN, CDR2 FVKESK. The CDR3 loop reads CASSLEGPGQGGYTF. The CDR3 nucleotides read TGTGCCAGCAGCTTAGAGGGCCCGGGACAGGGAGGCTACACCTTC.

The DNA for the CDR3 is TGTGCCAGCAGTTTATGGGGGGCGACCCCCAAATATGGCTACACCTTC. As protein: CASSLWGATPKYGYTF. J is TRBJ1-2 and V is TRBV28; weak D call: TRBD1 (6 bases). Germline V gives CDR1 MDHEN, CDR2 SYDVKM. There are 16 residues in the CDR3. V shed 0 bases and J shed 5 bases, with 16 bases lying between them.

The chain links TRBV7-6 to TRBJ2-7, with TRBD1 matching 9 bases. V shed 4 bases and J 4 bases; nucleotides not matched to a gene: 11. CDR1 and CDR2 (germline): SGHVS, FNYEAQ. This CDR3 is 16 amino acids long. The CDR3 here is CASSSLQGALEYEQYF. CDR3 in DNA: TGTGCCAGCAGCTCCTTACAGGGGGCCCTTGAATACGAGCAGTACTTC. Full variable domain (remainder filled in from reference TRBV7-6 and TRBJ2-7): GAGVSQSPRYKVTKRGQDVALRCDPISGHVSLYWYRQALGQGPEFLTYFNYEAQQDKSGLPNDRFSAERPEGSISTLTIQRTEQRDSAMYRCASSSLQGALEYEQYFGPGTRLTVT.

Concerning this clonotype itself: A much more abundant neighbour one base away suggests this may be a read error. The rearrangement uses TRBV7-3 and TRBJ2-2; D is possibly TRBD2 (6 bases). The CDR3 contains 17 residues. The germline CDR1 and CDR2 sequences are SGHTA and FQGTGA. The CDR3 here is CASSSGASVANTGKLFF. The CDR3 DNA sequence: TGTGCCAGCAGCTCAGGAGCTAGCGTCGCAAACACCGGGAAGCTGTTTTTT.

In its sample, this clonotype was seen many times. The chain couples TRBV30 to TRBJ1-1; D perhaps matches TRBD1 (5 bases). V lost 5 bases and J lost 5, with 6 bases in between. Germline CDR1 reads GTSNPN; CDR2 reads SVGIG (reference sequence). The CDR3 sequence is 10 residues long. The CDR3 region is CAWGTTEAFF. For the CDR3, the DNA is TGTGCCTGGGGGACGACTGAAGCTTTCTTT.

V and J are TRBV10-3 and TRBJ2-1; TRBD1 aligns across 8 bases. This CDR3 is 14 amino acids long. CDR1 ENHRY and CDR2 SYGVKD come from the germline V gene. V shed 10 bases, J shed 9 bases, and the junction held 14 bases outside the gene matches. The CDR3 DNA sequence: TGTGCCACCAAACAGGGGGAGGTTCGCGTTGAGCAGTTCTTC. Translation: CATKQGEVRVEQFF.

The chain couples TRBV7-2 to TRBJ2-3; D is ambiguous. The CDR3 spans 12 residues. V was shortened by 4 bases and J by 5 bases, with 7 bases between the two germline ends. CDR1 is SGHTA and CDR2 is FQGNSA in the germline V gene. CDR3 sequence (DNA): TGTGCCAGCAGCTCCAGTGTAGATACGCAGTATTTT. This encodes CASSSSVDTQYF. Combining the CDR3 with reference TRBV7-2 and TRBJ2-3 gives the whole variable domain GAGVSQSPSNKVTEKGKDVELRCDPISGHTALYWYRQSLGQGLEFLIYFQGNSAPDKSGLPSDRFSAERTGGSVSTLTIQRTQQEDSAVYLCASSSSVDTQYFGPGTRLTVL.

This clonotype occurred many times. The J gene is TRBJ2-5, the V gene TRBV7-6; TRBD1 agrees at 7 bases. Germline CDR1 reads SGHVS; CDR2 reads FNYEAQ. The CDR3 sequence is 14 residues long. The V gene end was trimmed by 3 bases and the J gene end by 3 bases; junction bases not matched to a gene: 4. CDR3 sequence: CASSLTGPKETQYF. For the CDR3, the DNA is TGTGCCAGCAGCTTGACAGGGCCGAAAGAGACCCAGTACTTC.

J is TRBJ1-6 and V is TRBV20-1; 8 bases fit TRBD1. The CDR3 covers 15 residues. Germline V gene lookup returns CDR1 DFQATT and CDR2 SNEGSKA (reference sequence). V gave up 0 bases and J gave up 4 bases; unmatched junction bases: 2. CDR3 nucleotides: TGCAGTGCTAGAGACAGGGGGCTGTATAATTCACCCCTCCACTTT. Its translation: CSARDRGLYNSPLHF.

The chain has TRBV24-1 and TRBJ2-2; 12 bases align to TRBD2. The CDR3 contains 16 residues. Trimming cost V 5 bases and J 5 bases; bases outside gene matches: 5. Germline CDR1 KGHDR, CDR2 SFDVKD. CDR3 residues: CATSGTSGIGTGELFF. Here the CDR3 DNA reads TGTGCCACCAGTGGGACTAGCGGGATCGGAACCGGGGAGCTGTTTTTT.

About this clonotype: A much larger clone lies one base from this, so it may be a read error. The chain is built from TRBV10-3 and TRBJ1-1; weak D call: TRBD1 (6 bases). The length of the CDR3 is 13 residues. Looked up from germline, CDR1 is ENHRY and CDR2 is SYGVKD. CDR3 loop: CASSGQLNTDAFF. The CDR3 bases are TGTGCCAGCAGTGGACAGTTGAACACTGACGCTTTCTTT.

This clonotype was found many times. The V call is TRBV11-2, the J call TRBJ2-7; 9 bases agree with TRBD1. Germline V gives CDR1 SGHAT, CDR2 FQNNGV. This CDR3 spans 17 amino acids. V shed 5 bases, J shed 4 bases, and the junction held 15 bases outside the gene matches. The CDR3 DNA reads TGTGCCAGCAGCCCCGGACAGGGGAGTCAGCATTTTTACGAGCAGTACTTC. Its translation is CASSPGQGSQHFYEQYF.

This clonotype was counted only a few times. The chain combines TRBV10-3 with TRBJ1-2; a possible D gene is TRBD1 (6 bases). The CDR3 has 16 amino acids. The germline gives CDR1 ENHRY, CDR2 SYGVKD. V dropped 2 bases and J dropped 8 bases, with 21 bases sitting between them. The DNA of the CDR3 is TGTGCCATCAGTGAGAGTCGGACAGTCTCGGTCGCCGGCTACACCTTC. Its translation: CAISESRTVSVAGYTF.

This clonotype was detected ten times or more. As DNA, the CDR3 is TGTGCCAGCAGCTTAGAGAGGACAGATACGCAGTATTTT. Its translation is CASSLERTDTQYF. This chain connects TRBV11-3 to TRBJ2-3; D is unclear. This CDR3 is 13 amino acids long. Trimming took off 0 bases at V and 3 bases at J, with 4 bases between the two ends. Germline V lookup: CDR1 SGHNT, CDR2 YENEEA.

V usage is TRBV2 and J usage is TRBJ1-1; tentatively, D is TRBD1 (6 bases). V was clipped by 9 bases and J by 0 bases, with 14 bases between them. CDR3 length: 14 residues. The germline gives CDR1 SNHLY, CDR2 FYNNEI. The CDR3: CARQQGLMNTEAFF. DNA for the CDR3: TGTGCCAGACAACAGGGACTAATGAACACTGAAGCTTTCTTT.